In its sample, the clone carrying this TCR beta chain was seen a few times. The data originate from a study of cytomegalovirus exposure and HLA in healthy donors. The CDR3 runs to 13 residues. CDR1 and CDR2 from the germline V gene are SGHRS and YFSETQ. Trimming removed 0 bases at V and 4 bases at J, with 7 bases between. The primer mix had 60 Vbeta and 13 Jbeta primers. This table comes from immunoSEQ multiplex PCR, and its TCRdb copy is limited to in-frame clones, with some not included. The data show around 67,000 clones, with roughly 68% seen just once and about 2.9% held by the top ten. The TCR originated in a woman in her forties or fifties in good health and CMV-seronegative. The J gene is TRBJ1-1, the V gene TRBV5-1; D is ambiguous. The sequenced sample was PBMCs. CDR3 loop: CASSLVEGTEAFF. In DNA form, the CDR3 reads TGCGCCAGCAGCTTGGTAGAGGGCACTGAAGCTTTCTTT.